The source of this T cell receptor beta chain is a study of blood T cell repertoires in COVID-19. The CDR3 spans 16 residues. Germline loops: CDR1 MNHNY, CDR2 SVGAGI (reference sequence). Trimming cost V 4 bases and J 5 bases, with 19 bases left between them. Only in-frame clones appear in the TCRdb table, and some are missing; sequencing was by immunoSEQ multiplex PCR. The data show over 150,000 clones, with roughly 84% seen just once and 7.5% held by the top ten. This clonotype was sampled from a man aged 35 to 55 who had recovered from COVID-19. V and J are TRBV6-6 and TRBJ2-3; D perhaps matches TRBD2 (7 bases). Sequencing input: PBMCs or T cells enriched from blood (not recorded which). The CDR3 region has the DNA TGTGCCAGCAGTTCCTCCCGCGCGGGGGCCTTAGATACGCAGTATTTT. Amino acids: CASSSSRAGALDTQYF.